This T cell receptor (beta chain) is from a study of blood T cells in healthy people across ages. The CDR3 spans 14 residues. V shed 4 bases, J shed 7 bases, and the junction held 6 bases outside the gene matches. CDR1 SGHTA and CDR2 FQGNSA come from the germline V gene. In this sample, this clonotype turned up a few times. Alongside a J-beta primer mix, a sample-barcoded 5' primer served in a second PCR lasting about 7 to 12 cycles. The yield of each sample was at least 2.5 million CDR3-containing paired-end reads. TCRdb recomputed calls from the 5' RACE reads with MiXCR, one row per CDR3 protein. The repertoire holds approximately 790,000 distinct CDR3 sequences, with roughly 60% as singletons.

The V call is TRBV7-2, the J call TRBJ1-4; TRBD1 agrees at 7 bases. The sample taken for sequencing was blood. This TCR came from a young man in good health. The CDR3 is CASSSWTGSEKLFF. The CDR3 bases are TGTGCCAGCAGCTCTTGGACAGGATCTGAAAAACTGTTTTTT.